The entry below describes one T cell receptor (beta chain). What it binds is not known. The primer mix had 60 Vbeta and 13 Jbeta primers. The repertoire was sequenced with immunoSEQ multiplex PCR; TCRdb's copy has only in-frame clones and lacks some. The sample includes about 220,000 clones, just over 75% of them seen just once. This record belongs to a study of cytomegalovirus exposure and HLA in healthy donors. Regarding the study as a whole: Later analysis suggested most CMV-associated TCR beta chains were HLA-restricted. A prior analysis recorded that most TCR beta V segments were productive about 87% or about 30% of the time. In all likelihood, a cluster of highly shared sequence variants was a sequencing artifact.

CDR1 and CDR2 from the germline V gene are MNHEY and SVGAGI. The CDR3 is 15 residues long. The V and J ends lost 5 bases and 4 bases respectively, with 14 bases between them. The clonotype originates from a man in his late teens or twenties in good health and CMV-seronegative. The chain has TRBV6-5 and TRBJ2-2; no definite D call. Source material: PBMCs. The CDR3 loop is CASSPPQELTGELFF. The CDR3 DNA is TGTGCCAGCAGTCCACCCCAGGAACTCACCGGGGAGCTGTTTTTT.